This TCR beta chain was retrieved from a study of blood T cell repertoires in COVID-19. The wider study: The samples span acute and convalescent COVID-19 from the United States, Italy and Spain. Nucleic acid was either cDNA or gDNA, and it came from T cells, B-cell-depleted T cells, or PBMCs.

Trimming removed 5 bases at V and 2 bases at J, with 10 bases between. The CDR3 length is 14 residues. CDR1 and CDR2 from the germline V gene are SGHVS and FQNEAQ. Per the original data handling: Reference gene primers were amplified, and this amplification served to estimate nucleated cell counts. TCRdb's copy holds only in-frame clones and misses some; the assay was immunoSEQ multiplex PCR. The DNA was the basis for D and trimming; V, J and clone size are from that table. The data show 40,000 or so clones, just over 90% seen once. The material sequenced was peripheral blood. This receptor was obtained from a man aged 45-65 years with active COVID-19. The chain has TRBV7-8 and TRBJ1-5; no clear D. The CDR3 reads CASSADGGNQPQHF. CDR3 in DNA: TGTGCCAGCAGCGCAGATGGTGGCAATCAGCCCCAGCATTTT.